The clone carrying this T cell receptor (beta chain) was found a few times. The antigen remains undetermined. Following extraction, RNA underwent reverse transcription to cDNA, which served as the sequencing template. The method was immunoSEQ multiplex PCR; TCRdb's version includes in-frame clones alone and lacks a portion of them. The sample has 130,000 to 150,000 clones; 75% to 85% are singletons. Treatment specified: oral pan-JAK inhibitor, 5-10 mg twice daily. These data are taken from a study of CD8+ T cells in alopecia areata. Across the study: Patients in the treated group were given tofacitinib by mouth, 5 to 10 mg twice a day. Severity scoring for treated patients was based on the percentage of affected scalp area.

V was trimmed by 0 bases and J by 10 bases, leaving 15 bases between them. CDR1 is SGHTA and CDR2 is FQGTGA in the germline V gene. The CDR3 covers 15 residues. Findings and limits, study-wide: Clonality was higher in lesional than normal scalp, especially in alopecia totalis/universalis.

The sample in question was CD8+ T cells sorted from blood, obtained at week 4, from a patient treated with tofacitinib. This receptor was taken from a human donor with alopecia areata. This chain connects TRBV7-3 to TRBJ2-2; D not certain. The CDR3, as DNA: TGTGCCAGCAGCTTAACCCAGGCGGCCCCCGTGGAGCTGTTTTTT. It encodes CASSLTQAAPVELFF.